The clone carrying this T cell receptor beta chain has only a few counts. Its matching antigen is unknown. These data belong to a study of beta chain features in type 1 diabetes. The V and J ends lost 1 base and 5 bases respectively, with 14 bases between them. Germline V gene sequence: CDR1 SGHAT, CDR2 FQNNGV. This CDR3 is built from 15 residues. The isolated RNA, all of it, was reverse transcribed, so expressed TCRB transcripts were what got sequenced. TCRdb keeps only in-frame clones here, not all; method: immunoSEQ multiplex PCR. The sample includes 350,000 to 450,000 clones, around 16% of them seen just once. Study-wide results and caveats: Moderate but significant shortening of TCRB CDR3s was recorded in all four CD4+ subsets from Type 1 diabetes patients. PCR may have favored shorter templates equally in patients and controls.

A sort by CD45RO/CCR7/CD25/CD127/CD95/CD27 yielded CD4+ naive, central memory, regulatory and stem cell-like memory cells. The source material was naive CD4+ T cells from blood. The chain carries TRBV11-2 and TRBJ2-5; D is possibly TRBD2 (6 bases). The clonotype originates from a woman younger than 35 in good health. The CDR3 here is CASSLAPTRFETQYF. The DNA for the CDR3 is TGTGCCAGCAGCTTAGCCCCGACTAGGTTTGAGACCCAGTACTTC.